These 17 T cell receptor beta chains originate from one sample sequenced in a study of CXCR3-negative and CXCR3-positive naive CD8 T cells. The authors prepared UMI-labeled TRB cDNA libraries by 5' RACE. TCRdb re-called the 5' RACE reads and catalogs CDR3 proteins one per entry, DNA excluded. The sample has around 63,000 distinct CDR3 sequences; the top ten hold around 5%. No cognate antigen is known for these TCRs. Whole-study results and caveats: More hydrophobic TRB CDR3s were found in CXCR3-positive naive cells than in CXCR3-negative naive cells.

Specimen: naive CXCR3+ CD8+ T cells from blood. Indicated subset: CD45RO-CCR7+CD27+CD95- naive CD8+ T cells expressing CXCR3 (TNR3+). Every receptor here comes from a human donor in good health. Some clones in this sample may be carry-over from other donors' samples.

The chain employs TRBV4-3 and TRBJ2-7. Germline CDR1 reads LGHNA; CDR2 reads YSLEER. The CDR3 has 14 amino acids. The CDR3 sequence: CASSQDSSSYEQYF.

The CDR3 spells CASSFSDSSYEQYF. The V and J genes are TRBV12-3 or TRBV12-4 and TRBJ2-7. The CDR3 is 14 amino acids.

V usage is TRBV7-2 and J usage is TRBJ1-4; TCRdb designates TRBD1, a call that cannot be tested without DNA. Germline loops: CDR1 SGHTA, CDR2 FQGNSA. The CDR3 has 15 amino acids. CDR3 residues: CASSLDPGKSEKLFF.

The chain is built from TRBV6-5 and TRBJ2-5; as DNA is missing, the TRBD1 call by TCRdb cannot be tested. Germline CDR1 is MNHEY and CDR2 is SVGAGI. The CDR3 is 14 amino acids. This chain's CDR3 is CASSYSIGGETQYF.

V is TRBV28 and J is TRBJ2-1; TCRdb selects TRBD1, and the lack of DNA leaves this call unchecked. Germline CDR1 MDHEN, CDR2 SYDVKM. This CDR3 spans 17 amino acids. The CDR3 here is CASSYPGQVPSYNEQFF.

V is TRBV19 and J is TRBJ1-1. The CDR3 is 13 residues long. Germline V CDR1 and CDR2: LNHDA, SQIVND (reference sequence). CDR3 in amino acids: CASSETMNTEAFF.

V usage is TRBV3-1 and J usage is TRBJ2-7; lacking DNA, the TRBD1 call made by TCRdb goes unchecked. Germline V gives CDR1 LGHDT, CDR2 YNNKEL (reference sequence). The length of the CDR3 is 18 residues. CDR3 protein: CASSQSPNPGPAEREQYF.

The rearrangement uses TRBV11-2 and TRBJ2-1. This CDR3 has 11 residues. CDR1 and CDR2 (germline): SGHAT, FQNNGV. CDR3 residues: CASSSTPEQFF.

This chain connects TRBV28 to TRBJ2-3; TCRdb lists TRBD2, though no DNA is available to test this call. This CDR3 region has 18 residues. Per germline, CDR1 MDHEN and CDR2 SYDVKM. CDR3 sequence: CASSSLEGLAGAKDTQYF.

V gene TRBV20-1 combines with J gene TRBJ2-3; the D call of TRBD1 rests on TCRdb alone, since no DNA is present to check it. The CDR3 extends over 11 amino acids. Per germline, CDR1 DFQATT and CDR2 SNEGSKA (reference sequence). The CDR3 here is CSADQGDTQYF.

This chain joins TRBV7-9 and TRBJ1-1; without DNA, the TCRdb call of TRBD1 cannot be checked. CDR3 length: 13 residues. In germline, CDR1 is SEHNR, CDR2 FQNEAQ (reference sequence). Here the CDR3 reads CASSPDSNTEAFF.

CDR3 residues: CASSPWAEYGNNEQFF. The rearrangement links TRBV6-6 to TRBJ2-1; checking the TCRdb D call of TRBD1 is not possible without DNA. Per germline, CDR1 MNHNY and CDR2 SVGAGI (reference sequence). This CDR3 is built from 16 residues.

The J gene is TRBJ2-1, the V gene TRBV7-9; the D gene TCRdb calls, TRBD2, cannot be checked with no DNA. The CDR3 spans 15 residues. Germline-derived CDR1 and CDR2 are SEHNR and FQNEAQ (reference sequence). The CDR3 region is CASSFGTSGVNEQFF.

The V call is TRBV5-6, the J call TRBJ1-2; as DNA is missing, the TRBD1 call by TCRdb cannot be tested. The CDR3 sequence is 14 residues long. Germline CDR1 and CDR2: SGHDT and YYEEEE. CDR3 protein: CASSAGQGRDGYTF.

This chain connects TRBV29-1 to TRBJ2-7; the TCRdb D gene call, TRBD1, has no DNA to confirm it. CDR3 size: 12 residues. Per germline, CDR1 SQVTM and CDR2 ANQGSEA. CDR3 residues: CSVVTVAYEQYF.

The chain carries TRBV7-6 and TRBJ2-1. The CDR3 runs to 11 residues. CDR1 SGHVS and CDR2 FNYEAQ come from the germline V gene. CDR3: CASSLTYEQFF. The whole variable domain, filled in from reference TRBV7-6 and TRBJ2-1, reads GAGVSQSPRYKVTKRGQDVALRCDPISGHVSLYWYRQALGQGPEFLTYFNYEAQQDKSGLPNDRFSAERPEGSISTLTIQRTEQRDSAMYRCASSLTYEQFFGPGTRLTVL.

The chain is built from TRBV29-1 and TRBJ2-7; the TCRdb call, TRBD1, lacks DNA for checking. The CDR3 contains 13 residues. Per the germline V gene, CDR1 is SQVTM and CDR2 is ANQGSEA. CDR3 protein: CSVRDGEAYEQYF.